The entry below gives a single TCR beta chain sequence along with its context. The antigen remains undetermined. It was with 60 Vbeta and 13 Jbeta primers that the PCR ran. Data came from immunoSEQ multiplex PCR; TCRdb stores just in-frame clones and leaves some out. This sample has about 130,000 clones, with about 81% found just once. These data originate in a study of cytomegalovirus exposure and HLA in healthy donors. Germline V gene sequence: CDR1 SGHAT, CDR2 FQNNGV. The CDR3 has 13 residues. V shed 2 bases and J shed 9 bases, with 13 bases lying between them. Findings of the study overall: As immune exposure information, only CMV serostatus was available. Sequencing likely generated an artifact that appeared as a cluster of highly shared sequence variants.

Sequencing was carried out using PBMCs. The chain joins TRBV11-2 to TRBJ1-1, with D perhaps matching TRBD1 (6 bases). The origin of this receptor is a woman in her 50s in good health and CMV-seropositive. CDR3 coding DNA: TGTGCCAGCAGCTTAAACTTCCGGGACAAAGCTTTCTTT. Its translation: CASSLNFRDKAFF. The complete variable domain, with remaining parts taken from reference TRBV11-2 and TRBJ1-1, reads EAGVAQSPRYKIIEKRQSVAFWCNPISGHATLYWYQQILGQGPKLLIQFQNNGVVDDSQLPKDRFSAERLKGVDSTLKIQPAKLEDSAVYLCASSLNFRDKAFFGQGTRLTVV.